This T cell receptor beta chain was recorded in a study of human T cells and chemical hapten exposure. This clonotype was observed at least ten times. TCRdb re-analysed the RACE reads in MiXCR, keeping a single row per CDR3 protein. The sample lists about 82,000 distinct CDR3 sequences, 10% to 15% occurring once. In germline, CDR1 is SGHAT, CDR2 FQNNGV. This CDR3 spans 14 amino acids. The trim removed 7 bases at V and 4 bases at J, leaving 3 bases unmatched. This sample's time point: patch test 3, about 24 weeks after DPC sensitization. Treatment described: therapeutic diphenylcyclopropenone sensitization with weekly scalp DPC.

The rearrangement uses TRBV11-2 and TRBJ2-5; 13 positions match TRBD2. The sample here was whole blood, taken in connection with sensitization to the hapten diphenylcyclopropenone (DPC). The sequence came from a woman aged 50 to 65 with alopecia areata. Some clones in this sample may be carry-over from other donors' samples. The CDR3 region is CASTRTSGRETQYF. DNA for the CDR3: TGTGCCAGCACCCGGACTAGCGGGAGAGAGACCCAGTACTTC.